The present T cell receptor beta chain was sequenced within a study of CD8 T cells in Susac syndrome. General study results and limits: The study recognized that its TCR sequencing and HLA analysis covered a relatively small number of individuals.

The table lists this clonotype with a count of one. Its antigen is undetermined. The CDR3 contains 13 residues. The V gene's germline CDR1 is DFQATT and CDR2 SNEGSKA (reference sequence). The ends were cut back, 6 bases at V and 3 bases at J, with 14 bases in the middle. Sequencing of TCR beta, carried out with a high-throughput approach, was applied to CD8+ and CD4+ T cells from the blood. An input of about 0.5 to 1 ug of RNA was subjected to reverse transcription using random hexamers. TCRdb reprocessed the immunoSEQ multiplex PCR reads with MiXCR, giving one entry per CDR3 protein. The sample yields under 200,000 distinct CDR3 sequences, around 96% seen once.

The genes are TRBV20-1 and TRBJ1-2; unclear D gene. Source material: CD4+ T cells from PBMCs. This sequence originates from a human donor in good health. The CDR3 region is CSASPGFDYGYTF. Here the CDR3 DNA reads TGCAGTGCGTCGCCCGGGTTCGACTATGGCTACACCTTC.